This is a list of T cell receptor beta chains from one sample in a study of OX40 agonist ivuxolimab in advanced cancers. The data were produced by immunoSEQ multiplex PCR, yet TCRdb's version contains in-frame clones alone and is incomplete. The sample includes over 60,000 clones, 85% to 90% of them seen just once. The material was CD4+ or CD8+ T cells sorted from blood, obtained in a trial of the OX40 agonist ivuxolimab. The receptors stem from an adult with an advanced solid tumor such as melanoma, head and neck, liver or kidney cancer. Both conserved end residues are part of each CDR3. D genes are given only for firm matches. Clone size is stated in some rows and not others, as once, few, many or a class when expanded.

V gene	J gene	D gene	clone size	CDR3 DNA	CDR3 protein
TRBV4-2	TRBJ2-5	.	.	TGTGCCAGCAGCTCTGGACAGAGGGGTCAAGAGACCCAGTACTTC	CASSSGQRGQETQYF
TRBV29-1	TRBJ2-1	.	once	TGCAGCGTTGAGTTTTTGGGTAGATTGAGCTACAATGAGCAGTTCTTC	CSVEFLGRLSYNEQFF
TRBV7-8	TRBJ1-1	TRBD1	.	TGTGCCAGCAGCCCAGACAGGGTCAGCACTGAAGCTTTCTTT	CASSPDRVSTEAFF
TRBV30	TRBJ1-5	TRBD1	.	TGTGCCTGGAGTGGGACAGGGGGTAGGGCGCAGCCCCAGCATTTT	CAWSGTGGRAQPQHF
TRBV29-1	TRBJ1-1	.	.	TGCAGCGCCGATCGCTGGACGGAAACCTACGAAGCTTTCTTT	CSADRWTETYEAFF
TRBV6-5	TRBJ2-7	.	.	TGTGCCAGCAGTTATTCACAGCCTAGTCTCTACGAGCAGTACTTC	CASSYSQPSLYEQYF
TRBV25-1	TRBJ1-3	.	.	TGTGCCAGCCTGTACGGAAACACCATATATTTT	CASLYGNTIYF
TRBV29-1	TRBJ1-4	.	.	TGCAGCGTTCCTGGGGGTCCTCAGGAGGAAAAACTGTTTTTT	CSVPGGPQEEKLFF
TRBV7-9	TRBJ2-7	.	medium-sized	TGTGCCAGCAGCTTAGGCTCTGGAGCCGAGCAGTACTTC	CASSLGSGAEQYF
TRBV19	TRBJ1-2	.	.	TGTGCCAGTAGTCTCCAGTGGGGGACCTACCACGTTACCTTC	CASSLQWGTYHVTF
TRBV5-5	TRBJ2-6	.	.	TGTGCCAGCAGCTTTGCTCCCCTTTCTGGGGCCAACGTCCTGACTTTC	CASSFAPLSGANVLTF
TRBV28	TRBJ2-7	.	.	TGTGCCAGCAGTTTTTCTTTCTACGAGCAGTACTTC	CASSFSFYEQYF
TRBV28	TRBJ2-1	TRBD1	.	TGTGCCAGCAGCATCCCCCAGGGGGCAGAGGAGCAGTTCTTC	CASSIPQGAEEQFF
TRBV18	TRBJ1-2	TRBD1	.	TGTGCCAGCTCCTCAGACAGGGAGTATGGCTACACCTTC	CASSSDREYGYTF
TRBV5-6	TRBJ2-3	.	.	TGTGCCAGCAGCTTGGGGGGGGGCGGTGGGACAGATACGCAGTATTTT	CASSLGGGGGTDTQYF
TRBV28	TRBJ1-6	TRBD1	few	TGTGCCAGCAGTTTAGGAGGGGGCTTTAAGTCACCCCTCCACTTT	CASSLGGGFKSPLHF
TRBV30	TRBJ1-1	.	.	TGTGCCTGGAGTCCCGATACGGGGAACACTGAAGCTTTCTTT	CAWSPDTGNTEAFF
TRBV5-4	TRBJ2-7	.	.	TGTGCCAGCAGCTGGGGATCTACCTACGAGCAGTACTTC	CASSWGSTYEQYF
TRBV11-3	TRBJ1-1	.	.	TGTGCCAGCAGCTTAGACCACAAGAACACTGAAGCTTTCTTT	CASSLDHKNTEAFF
TRBV7-9	TRBJ2-1	.	.	TGTGCCTGTCGGGCCCCGGGGAGGAATGAGCAGTTCTTC	CACRAPGRNEQFF
TRBV19	TRBJ1-5	TRBD1	.	TGTGCCAGTAGTATTTATATAGTCCAGGGGGCCGGCAATCAGCCCCAGCATTTT	CASSIYIVQGAGNQPQHF
TRBV10-3	TRBJ1-3	.	.	TGTGCCGTAGGGCTCTCTGGAAACACCATATATTTT	CAVGLSGNTIYF
TRBV6-6	TRBJ2-1	.	.	TGTGCCAGCAGTCCCGGAGGTTTTGAGCAGTTCTTC	CASSPGGFEQFF
TRBV10-3	TRBJ2-7	.	.	TGTGCCCACTCGGGGCCCGGAGAGGAAGAGCAGTACTTC	CAHSGPGEEEQYF
TRBV30	TRBJ2-3	.	.	TGTGCCTGGAGTGTTTCCGGAGGGGATACGCAGTATTTT	CAWSVSGGDTQYF
TRBV27	TRBJ2-7	TRBD2	once	TGTGCCAGCAGTACTAGCGGGAGGGCTTCCAACGAGCAGTACTTC	CASSTSGRASNEQYF
TRBV10-3	TRBJ2-7	TRBD1	.	TGTGCCATCAGTGCAGGGGGCCTTCGGAACGAGCAGTACTTC	CAISAGGLRNEQYF
TRBV11-2	TRBJ2-1	TRBD2	.	TGTGCCAGCAGCCCTCCTCGGGGGGGCTCCTACAATGAGCAGTTCTTC	CASSPPRGGSYNEQFF
TRBV30	TRBJ1-2	TRBD1	.	TGTGCCTGGACGCAGGGGGCGACCTATGGCTACACCTTC	CAWTQGATYGYTF
TRBV11-2	TRBJ1-1	.	once	TGTGCCAGCAGCTTATACAGCTTGAACACTGAAGCTTTCTTT	CASSLYSLNTEAFF
TRBV4-1	TRBJ2-1	TRBD1	.	TGCGCCAGCAGCCGCGGACAGGGGGCGATCGATGAGCAGTTCTTC	CASSRGQGAIDEQFF
TRBV11-2	TRBJ2-7	TRBD2	.	TGTGCCAGCCGTCCCGGGACTAGCTACGAGCAGTACTTC	CASRPGTSYEQYF
TRBV6-6	TRBJ1-1	.	.	TGTGCCAGCAGCAACACAGAGAACACTGAAGCTTTCTTT	CASSNTENTEAFF
TRBV2	TRBJ1-5	.	.	TGTGCCAGCAGTCCTGACAGGTCCAATCAGCCCCAGCATTTT	CASSPDRSNQPQHF
TRBV21-1	TRBJ1-6	.	.	TGTGCCAGCAGCGCCCGGGACAGGGGGACTTTCTCCTATAATTCACCCCTCCACTTT	CASSARDRGTFSYNSPLHF
TRBV14	TRBJ2-7	.	.	TGTGCCAGCAGCCAAGGCTGGGCGGGGGCTGGCGAGCAGTACTTC	CASSQGWAGAGEQYF
TRBV5-1	TRBJ2-5	.	.	TGCGCCAGCAGGGAGGGGTACCAAGAGACCCAGTACTTC	CASREGYQETQYF
TRBV18	TRBJ1-1	.	once	TGTGCCAGCTCACCACGTCCAGGGGCCAGGAACACTGAAGCTTTCTTT	CASSPRPGARNTEAFF
TRBV6-6	TRBJ2-2	.	.	TGTGCCAGCAGATGGGACGGAACTAACACCGGGGAGCTGTTTTTT	CASRWDGTNTGELFF
TRBV21-1	TRBJ1-5	.	once	TGTGCCAGCAGCAACGGGGACGGTAGCAATCAGCCCCAGCATTTT	CASSNGDGSNQPQHF
TRBV7-3	TRBJ2-7	.	.	TGTGCCAGCAGCCCTGGACAGCCTGGCTACGAGCAGTACTTC	CASSPGQPGYEQYF
TRBV28	TRBJ2-6	.	.	TGTGCCAGCAGTCCACAGGGAACCGGGGCCAACGTCCTGACTTTC	CASSPQGTGANVLTF
TRBV10-2	TRBJ2-7	TRBD2	.	TGCGCCACCTCGACTAGCGGGGGACCCTACGAGCAGTACTTC	CATSTSGGPYEQYF
TRBV13	TRBJ2-1	.	.	TGTGCCAGCAGCTTAGGAAACCAATTTGGAGAATACGATGAGCAGTTCTTC	CASSLGNQFGEYDEQFF
TRBV19	TRBJ2-7	TRBD1	.	TGTGCCAGTAGTATAGCCACCGGGACAGGGGGCTACGAGCAGTACTTC	CASSIATGTGGYEQYF
TRBV7-3	TRBJ1-3	.	.	TGTGCCAGCAGCTTACAGTCTGGAAACACCATATATTTT	CASSLQSGNTIYF
TRBV18	TRBJ1-1	TRBD1	.	TGTGCCAGCTCACCGGATACAGGGGGACGTGGTTTCTTT	CASSPDTGGRGFF
TRBV5-1	TRBJ2-7	TRBD1	.	TGCGCCAGTTCCCGGGACAGGGACTACGAGCAGTACTTC	CASSRDRDYEQYF
TRBV28	TRBJ2-1	TRBD1	once	TGTGCCAGCAGTCCGGGACAGGGATACAATGAGCAGTTCTTC	CASSPGQGYNEQFF
TRBV5-1	TRBJ2-5	TRBD2	.	TGCGCCAGCAGTCTAGCGGCTACCCCCCGAGAGACCCAGTACTTC	CASSLAATPRETQYF
TRBV5-4	TRBJ1-5	TRBD1	.	TGTGCCAGCAGCTACGGACAGGGTAGCAATCAGCCCCAGCATTTT	CASSYGQGSNQPQHF
TRBV30	TRBJ1-2	.	.	TGTGCCTGGAGCCCCGGGGACGTACGGGGCTATGGCTACACCTTC	CAWSPGDVRGYGYTF
TRBV11-3	TRBJ1-1	.	few	TGTGCCAGCAGCCTAAGGGCTAACACTGAAGCTTTCTTT	CASSLRANTEAFF